The present entry profiles one T cell receptor beta chain with its context. Trimming stripped 2 bases from V and 0 bases from J, with 11 bases between. This CDR3 comprises 16 residues. Germline CDR1 and CDR2: MNHEY and SVGEGT. Survey-level immunoSEQ sequencing profiled the TCR beta repertoire. The table came from immunoSEQ multiplex PCR; TCRdb's copy has only in-frame clones and leaves some out. The sample has about 50,000 clones; approximately 95% are singletons. The chain combines TRBV6-2 or TRBV6-3 with TRBJ1-5; unclear D gene. This sequence originates from a man aged 40-50 years with rheumatoid arthritis. Specimen: PBMCs. Here the CDR3 reads CASSYRKGLSNQPQHF. CDR3 in DNA: TGTGCCAGCAGTTACCGTAAAGGGCTTAGCAATCAGCCCCAGCATTTT.